What follows describes a single T cell receptor beta chain. Its antigen target is currently unknown. No quality values exist for individual bases; no much larger clone is one base distant. The germline V and J ends show losses of 3 bases and 3 bases respectively, and no gene match explains 5 bases of the junction. CDR1 and CDR2 were assigned from the germline V gene as MRHNA and SNTAGT. The CDR3 spans 15 residues, from the cysteine through the phenylalanine. Only the CDR3 portion is preserved as DNA: 45 bases, with reading frame beginning at the first base. These data originate in a study of blood T cell repertoires in COVID-19 (TCRdb year 2020). Regarding the complete study: Collaborator samples came from the United States, Italy and Spain and covered acute and convalescent phases of COVID-19. Where available, HLA class I and class II types were taken from metadata supplied by the sample provider and were not determined by assay-based typing. A freely available public database, intended as a resource for researchers studying the immune response to SARS-CoV-2, is where the repertoires were released. A de-identified subject ID, COVID-19 status, age in years and sex were almost always included in the sample metadata. The material from the prospective study consisted of cDNA or gDNA derived from T cells, B-cell-depleted T cells, or PBMCs. The dataset comprised deeply sampled blood TCRbeta repertoires from subjects exposed to, actively infected with, or recovered from COVID-19. The samples were drawn from the first 160 participants of the ongoing ImmuneRACE study and from under 1,500 subjects provided by 6 global collaborators.

What the authors observed across the whole study: Clinical and demographic metadata were provided uncurated, with the amount varying by source and participant.

In the prospective study, participants were roughly 18 to 90 years old, resided in about two dozen geographic areas of the United States, and were enrolled through a virtual design. In the prospective study, cohorts were assigned on the basis of participant-reported clinical history obtained from a screening survey and a study questionnaire. Exposed participants had been in contact, within 2 weeks of entering the study, with a person who had a PCR-confirmed or clinician-diagnosed case of COVID-19. Each participant in the prospective study had whole blood, serum and a nasopharyngeal or oropharyngeal swab collected by mobile phlebotomists. Over a roughly two-month period, participants in the prospective study had the option of providing additional blood draws and questionnaires. Before DNA extraction, prospective study blood samples were shipped either frozen or at room temperature. The immunoSEQ Assay, a bias-controlled multiplex PCR, was used to amplify TCRbeta CDR3 regions from genomic DNA. As for how the authors treated the data: The number of nucleated cells in each sample was estimated by amplification of reference gene primers within the assay. To quantify the absolute abundance of each unique TCRbeta CDR3 rearrangement, sequence reads were collapsed and filtered. For each sample, productive Simpson clonality was calculated as the square root of Simpson's diversity index over productive rearrangements. TCRdb carries this immuneACCESS record with in-frame sequences only. Its versions omit some clonotypes, under half of them owing to an unresolved V gene in the studies checked, with the rest unexplained. For V, J and clone size, that table is used; D and trimming come from the DNA. The sample yields around 220,000 clones; around 89% were counted once. Roughly 16% of the sample comes from the top ten.

The chain couples TRBV6-4 to TRBJ1-1; 9 central nucleotides agree with TRBD1. Sequencing was carried out using PBMCs or T cells enriched from blood (not recorded which). The receptor was isolated from a man aged 25-40 years who had been exposed to COVID-19. The DNA sequence is as follows: TGTGCCAGCAGTGAAAGGACAGGGGTGGACACTGAAGCTTTCTTT. The translation is CASSERTGVDTEAFF.